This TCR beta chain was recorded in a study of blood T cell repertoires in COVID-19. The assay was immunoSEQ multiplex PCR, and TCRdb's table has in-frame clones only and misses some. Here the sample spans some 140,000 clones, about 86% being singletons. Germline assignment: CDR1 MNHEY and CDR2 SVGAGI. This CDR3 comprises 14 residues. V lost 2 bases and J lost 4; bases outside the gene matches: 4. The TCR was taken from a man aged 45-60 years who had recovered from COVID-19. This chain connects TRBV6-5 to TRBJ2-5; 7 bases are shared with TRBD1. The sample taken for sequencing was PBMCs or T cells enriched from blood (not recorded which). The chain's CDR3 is CASSYQTGSETQYF. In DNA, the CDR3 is TGTGCCAGCAGTTACCAGACAGGGTCAGAGACCCAGTACTTC.